The rows below give T cell receptor beta chains drawn from one sample of a study of technical replicates of blood from four donors. TCRdb's table, derived via immunoSEQ multiplex PCR, lists solely in-frame clones and lacks some. The table lists approximately 69,000 clones, approximately 88% of them singletons. Sequencing input: PBMCs. Receptor source: a human donor in good health. Some clones in this sample may be carry-over from other donors' samples. Both conserved end residues are part of each CDR3.

cdr3_aa j_call v_call
CAISAIAGEEQFF TRBJ2-1 TRBV10-3
CASSLASRGPTSYNEQFF TRBJ2-1 TRBV7-2
CASSQDPTGLYGYTF TRBJ1-2 TRBV4-2
CASKVWDRGYEQFF TRBJ2-1 TRBV2
CASSLTTAGGQETQYF TRBJ2-5 TRBV7-2
CASSSYRGKGTEAFF TRBJ1-1 TRBV11-2
CASSPGGGALDEQYF TRBJ2-7 TRBV5-1
CASSEDHRDRGPGYTF TRBJ1-2 TRBV10-1
CASTRTSGSTDTQYF TRBJ2-3 TRBV5-1
CASSSDRAGTGELFF TRBJ2-2 TRBV7-3
CASSYSGTGTYEQYF TRBJ2-7 TRBV6-5
CASSPYRDYGYTF TRBJ1-2 TRBV18
CASSPDWAEQYF TRBJ2-7 TRBV7-2
CASSQGLGGSYEQYF TRBJ2-7 TRBV6-1
CASSIDRGNYNEQFF TRBJ2-1 TRBV9
CASSLSGGYTDTQYF TRBJ2-3 TRBV27
CASSPDRVAAPLHF TRBJ1-6 TRBV18
CASSLERQVNYGYTF TRBJ1-2 TRBV7-2
CSVTIGGAEAFF TRBJ1-1 TRBV29-1
CASRRGTGAPNEQYF TRBJ2-7 TRBV14
CASSSRGGADTQYF TRBJ2-3 TRBV6-1
CASSLAPQDGGYGYTF TRBJ1-2 TRBV7-9
CASSLAGTGPGELFF TRBJ2-2 TRBV11-3
CASSATTGGLQPQHF TRBJ1-5 TRBV19
CASSQFPETPETQYF TRBJ2-5 TRBV4-2
CASSWTARTSGGGEQFF TRBJ2-1 TRBV5-1
CASSFVSSGNTIYF TRBJ1-3 TRBV7-2
CASSAQEWGGGYTF TRBJ1-2 TRBV7-6
CASSLVSFEDEKLFF TRBJ1-4 TRBV7-9
CATSRDPQGNQPQHF TRBJ1-5 TRBV15
CASSWGSGSSYNEQFF TRBJ2-1 TRBV5-6
CASSFGQLGQGLNYEQYF TRBJ2-7 TRBV7-8
CASSPRIVGAGEQYF TRBJ2-7 TRBV7-2
CASSPGTSGLSYEQYF TRBJ2-7 TRBV9
CASSVRLNGGPYEQYF TRBJ2-7 TRBV19
CASSQDPGTGGTEAFF TRBJ1-1 TRBV4-3
CASSPGHGRTTEAFF TRBJ1-1 TRBV18
CASSGGRRVGYTF TRBJ1-2 TRBV2
CASSVEWGGRNEQFF TRBJ2-1 TRBV9
CASSTGRLSTNEKLFF TRBJ1-4 TRBV19
CASSHREGDTQYF TRBJ2-3 TRBV5-1